Detailed here is one TCR beta chain. Only in-frame clones appear in the TCRdb table, and some are missing; sequencing was by immunoSEQ multiplex PCR. In the table there are 360,000 or so clones, almost 90% of which are singletons. This specimen belongs to a study of blood T cell repertoires in COVID-19. The CDR3 sequence is 16 residues long. Trimming cost V 4 bases and J 0 bases; bases outside gene matches: 8. Germline loops: CDR1 SGHNT, CDR2 YYREEE (reference sequence). The TCR comes from a woman younger than 45 who had been exposed to COVID-19. Sequencing was carried out using PBMCs or T cells enriched from blood (not recorded which). This rearrangement joins TRBV5-4 to TRBJ1-1; 8 nucleotides align to TRBD1. The CDR3 nucleotides read TGTGCCAGCAGCCTTCCTGGACAGGGAGTGAACACTGAAGCTTTCTTT. Translating gives CASSLPGQGVNTEAFF. The full variable domain, its missing parts supplied by reference TRBV5-4 and TRBJ1-1, is ETGVTQSPTHLIKTRGQQVTLRCSSQSGHNTVSWYQQALGQGPQFIFQYYREEENGRGNFPPRFSGLQFPNYSSELNVNALELDDSALYLCASSLPGQGVNTEAFFGQGTRLTVV.